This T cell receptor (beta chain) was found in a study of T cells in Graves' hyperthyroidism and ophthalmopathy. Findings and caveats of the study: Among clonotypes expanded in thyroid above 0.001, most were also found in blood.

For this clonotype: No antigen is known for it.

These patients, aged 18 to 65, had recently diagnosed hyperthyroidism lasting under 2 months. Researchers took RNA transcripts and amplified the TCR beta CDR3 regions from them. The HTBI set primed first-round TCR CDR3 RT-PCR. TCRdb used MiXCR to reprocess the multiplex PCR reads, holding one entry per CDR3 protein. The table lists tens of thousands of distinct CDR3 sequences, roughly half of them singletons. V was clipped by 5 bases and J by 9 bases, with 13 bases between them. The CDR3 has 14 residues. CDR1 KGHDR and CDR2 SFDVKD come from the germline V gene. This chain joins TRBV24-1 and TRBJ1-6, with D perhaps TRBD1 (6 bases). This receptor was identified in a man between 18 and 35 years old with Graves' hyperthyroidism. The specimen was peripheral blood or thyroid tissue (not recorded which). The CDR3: CATSASRGSSPLHF. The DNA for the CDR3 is TGTGCCACCAGTGCTTCCAGGGGAAGTTCACCCCTCCACTTT.